These T cell receptor beta chains were read from a single sample in a study of cytomegalovirus exposure and HLA in healthy donors. Measured with immunoSEQ multiplex PCR; TCRdb has only the in-frame clones, and not every one. Seen here are some 59,000 clones, 75% to 90% observed once, and the top ten hold around 15%. The material sequenced was PBMCs. These receptors came from a young woman in good health and CMV-seronegative. Each CDR3 is given with its conserved first and last residue. The D gene is left open where the match is weak. Clone sizes are given selectively: once, few, many, or a class where the clone is expanded.

D gene	clone size	V gene	J gene	CDR3 protein	CDR3 DNA
-	-	TRBV29-1	TRBJ2-2	CSARDRLGTGELFF	TGCAGCGCACGAGACAGGTTAGGCACCGGGGAGCTGTTTTTT
-	-	TRBV14	TRBJ1-4	CASSQGEEKLFF	TGTGCCAGCAGCCAAGGGGAGGAAAAACTGTTTTTT
TRBD2	-	TRBV27	TRBJ2-5	CASSLGAGGGTQYF	TGTGCCAGCAGTTTAGGAGCGGGGGGAGGGACCCAGTACTTC
TRBD1	-	TRBV27	TRBJ1-2	CASSFSFTGGSYGYTF	TGTGCCAGCAGTTTCTCCTTTACAGGGGGCAGCTATGGCTACACCTTC
TRBD2	-	TRBV29-1	TRBJ2-3	CSVLGLAASTDTQYF	TGCAGCGTCCTAGGACTAGCGGCCAGCACAGATACGCAGTATTTT
-	-	TRBV19	TRBJ2-2	CASGGGGSNTGELFF	TGTGCCAGTGGAGGGGGGGGATCAAACACCGGGGAGCTGTTTTTT
TRBD2	-	TRBV5-6	TRBJ2-5	CASSFFELAGEETQYF	TGTGCCAGCAGCTTTTTTGAGCTAGCGGGAGAAGAGACCCAGTACTTC
-	few	TRBV4-1	TRBJ1-1	CASSQSGVLTNTEAFF	TGCGCCAGCAGCCAATCAGGGGTCCTTACTAACACTGAAGCTTTCTTT
TRBD2	-	TRBV7-2	TRBJ2-1	CASSLGTSVHEQFF	TGTGCCAGCAGCTTAGGGACTAGCGTACATGAGCAGTTCTTC
TRBD1	-	TRBV5-1	TRBJ2-7	CASSPSGQGASYEQYF	TGCGCCAGCAGCCCGTCCGGACAGGGGGCCTCCTACGAGCAGTACTTC
TRBD1	-	TRBV19	TRBJ2-5	CASSRTGGDRETQYF	TGTGCCAGTAGTAGGACAGGGGGTGATCGAGAGACCCAGTACTTC
TRBD1	-	TRBV14	TRBJ2-7	CASSLVHRGRISYEQYF	TGTGCCAGCAGTCTGGTCCACAGGGGGCGTATATCCTACGAGCAGTACTTC
TRBD1	-	TRBV6-5	TRBJ2-2	CATRVGQLLTGELFF	TGTGCCACCCGAGTGGGACAGCTACTCACCGGGGAGCTGTTTTTT
TRBD2	few	TRBV30	TRBJ2-4	CAWSGLAGGVNIQYF	TGTGCCTGGAGTGGACTAGCGGGAGGTGTAAACATTCAGTACTTC
TRBD1	few	TRBV7-9	TRBJ2-1	CASSSGGIYNEQFF	TGTGCCAGCAGCTCAGGGGGCATCTACAATGAGCAGTTCTTC
-	-	TRBV27	TRBJ2-7	CASSLNGLALTYEQYF	TGTGCCAGCAGTTTAAATGGGCTAGCGTTGACCTACGAGCAGTACTTC
-	-	TRBV18	TRBJ2-1	CASSSLVNEQFF	TGTGCCAGCTCATCACTAGTCAATGAGCAGTTCTTC
-	once	TRBV11-2	TRBJ2-7	CASSFSEGVYEQYF	TGTGCCAGCAGCTTTAGCGAGGGGGTTTACGAGCAGTACTTC
TRBD2	once	TRBV27	TRBJ2-3	CASRRASGGDTQYF	TGTGCCAGCAGGAGGGCCTCCGGGGGGGATACGCAGTATTTT
-	-	TRBV9	TRBJ2-7	CASSMGHTTTYEQYF	TGTGCCAGCAGCATGGGACACACCACTACCTACGAGCAGTACTTC
-	-	TRBV5-4	TRBJ1-1	CASSLPFQGSTEAFF	TGTGCCAGCAGCTTGCCCTTTCAAGGGAGCACTGAAGCTTTCTTT
-	-	TRBV10-3	TRBJ1-3	CAISAREGVTIYF	TGTGCCATCAGTGCGAGGGAGGGAGTCACCATATATTTT
TRBD2	-	TRBV27	TRBJ2-7	CASSPLTSGSSYEQYF	TGTGCCAGCAGTCCACTAACTAGCGGGAGCTCCTACGAGCAGTACTTC
-	-	TRBV28	TRBJ1-1	CASSLWGGNTEAFF	TGTGCCAGCAGTTTATGGGGGGGTAACACTGAAGCTTTCTTT
TRBD1	few	TRBV28	TRBJ1-4	CASSSPPDRGVITNEKLFF	TGTGCCAGCAGTTCCCCCCCGGACAGGGGGGTAATAACTAATGAAAAACTGTTTTTT
-	-	TRBV7-8	TRBJ2-7	CASSLSYEQYF	TGTGCCAGCAGCCTTAGCTACGAGCAGTACTTC
-	-	TRBV7-8	TRBJ2-7	CASSLFAGWANF	TGTGCCAGCAGCTTATTTGCGGGGTGGGCGAACTTC